This TCR beta chain derives from a study of read filtering for tumor transcriptome and immune sequencing. This clonotype was observed at least ten times. Antigen unknown. Molecular barcoded adaptors covering alpha/delta and beta/gamma chains were used on roughly 400 ng RNA. TCRdb re-analysed the reads in MiXCR, keeping a single row per CDR3 protein. Among fewer than 100,000 distinct CDR3 sequences listed, about 12% were seen once. Whole-study findings and limits: The sorted CD138-negative fraction was a mixed bone marrow immune population, not purified T cells. Single-read clonotypes: about 81.9% of IR-seq clonotypes (around 3.5% of reads), 74.6% of RNA-seq clonotypes (approximately 49% of reads). Correlation between methods rose after single-read clonotypes were removed.

The sequence was obtained from a donor at least 40 years old with multiple myeloma. Sequencing used a population of CD138-negative cells sorted from bone marrow.

The CDR3 loop reads CASSQGALSTQYF. CDR3 DNA: TGTGCCAGCAGCCAAGGGGCCCTATCTACGCAGTATTTT. The chain joins TRBV14 to TRBJ2-3, with no clear D. V was shortened by 1 base and J by 8 bases, with 10 bases between the two germline ends. The germline gives CDR1 SGHDN, CDR2 FVKESK. The CDR3 has 13 amino acids.